Listed below are T cell receptor beta chains from one sample, sequenced in a study of OX40 agonist ivuxolimab in advanced cancers. TCRdb's copy holds only in-frame clones and misses some; the assay was immunoSEQ multiplex PCR. The sample holds over 45,000 clones, around 86% seen once. This specimen was CD4+ or CD8+ T cells sorted from blood, taken in a trial of the OX40 agonist ivuxolimab. All receptors come from an adult with an advanced solid tumor such as melanoma, head and neck, liver or kidney cancer. CDR3s include the opening cysteine and the closing phenylalanine or tryptophan. The D gene is left open where the match is weak. The size of a clone is reported for some rows only, either as once, few or many, or as a class for expanded clones.

V gene,clone size,J gene,D gene,CDR3 DNA,CDR3 protein
TRBV27,-,TRBJ1-2,-,TGTGCCAGCAGGGACAACTATGGCTACACCTTC,CASRDNYGYTF
TRBV28,-,TRBJ2-7,TRBD2,TGTGCCAGCAGCACGAACGGGGGGGACGAGCAGTACTTC,CASSTNGGDEQYF
TRBV7-8,-,TRBJ2-5,-,TGTGCCAGCAGCTTAGATGAGGGTTCGGTGGGAGAGACCCAGTACTTC,CASSLDEGSVGETQYF
TRBV6-5,once,TRBJ2-5,TRBD2,TGTGCCAGCAGTTACTCGATGCGGGGGGCGGAGACCCAGTACTTC,CASSYSMRGAETQYF
TRBV28,-,TRBJ2-7,-,TGTGCCAGCACCCCTCCTTTCGGCAGGGGATCTACTGGGTACGAGCAGTACTTC,CASTPPFGRGSTGYEQYF
TRBV2,few,TRBJ1-2,-,TGTGCCAGCAGAGAGGCGTCAGGACGTCGCTACACCTTC,CASREASGRRYTF
TRBV2,few,TRBJ2-7,-,TGTGCCAGCACCCAAGCCGCGGTTGGGGGCGAGCAGTACTTC,CASTQAAVGGEQYF
TRBV9,-,TRBJ2-1,-,TGTGCCAGCAGCGTCGAAGGGGCTCGGAGCAATGAGCAGTTCTTC,CASSVEGARSNEQFF
TRBV15,once,TRBJ1-3,TRBD1,TGTGCCACCAGCAGAGATCGGGACAGGACTAGAAACACCATATATTTT,CATSRDRDRTRNTIYF
TRBV7-8,-,TRBJ1-3,TRBD1,TGTGCCAGCAGCCCCGGGACAGATGGAAACACCATATATTTT,CASSPGTDGNTIYF
TRBV19,-,TRBJ2-1,TRBD1,TGTGCCAGTAGTGCCCGGGACAGATACAATGAGCAGTTCTTC,CASSARDRYNEQFF
TRBV11-2,once,TRBJ1-3,-,TGTGCCAGCAGCTTAGATAATAGGGCCGGACTCTCTGGAAACACCATATATTTT,CASSLDNRAGLSGNTIYF
TRBV5-1,-,TRBJ2-1,TRBD1,TGCGCCAGCAGCCCGGACAGGGGACGTAACGATGAGCAGTTCTTC,CASSPDRGRNDEQFF
TRBV28,-,TRBJ1-2,TRBD1,TGTGCCAGCAGTCCGGGGACAGGTTTCTATGGCTACACCTTC,CASSPGTGFYGYTF
TRBV25-1,-,TRBJ2-1,TRBD2,TGTGCCAGCAGTGATAGCGGGGGGGCGTACAATGAGCAGTTCTTC,CASSDSGGAYNEQFF
TRBV2,-,TRBJ2-7,-,TGTGCCAGCAGGGACTTGATTTGGGCCGAGGCTAACCCCTACGAGCAGTACTTC,CASRDLIWAEANPYEQYF
TRBV6-1,-,TRBJ2-5,-,TGTGCCAAACGGCAGGGGGGGCCTATACAAGAGACCCAGTACTTC,CAKRQGGPIQETQYF
TRBV10-3,-,TRBJ1-5,-,TGTGCCATCAGTGCGTCGGGTAAGCAGCCCCAGCATTTT,CAISASGKQPQHF
TRBV7-8,-,TRBJ2-1,TRBD1,TGTGCCAGCAGCTTAGCCCACTACAGGGGGCCGCCACACAATGAGCAGTTCTTC,CASSLAHYRGPPHNEQFF
TRBV9,-,TRBJ2-7,TRBD2,TGTGCCAGCAGCGTCCTAGCGGGGTCGGCCTACGAGCAGTACTTC,CASSVLAGSAYEQYF
TRBV2,-,TRBJ2-1,TRBD2,TGTGCCAGCAGCGCGACTAGCGGGGGGGCTCGGCAGTTCTTC,CASSATSGGARQFF
TRBV6-1,-,TRBJ1-1,-,TGTGCCAGCAGTGACAGCTTGAACACTGAAGCTTTCTTT,CASSDSLNTEAFF
TRBV10-3,-,TRBJ2-7,TRBD2,TGTGCCATCAGTGAGTCGCCTAGCGGGGGTCTCTACGAGCAGTACTTC,CAISESPSGGLYEQYF
TRBV9,-,TRBJ1-1,-,TGTGCCAGCAGCGGCTACGGGGGCCCAGCTTTCTTT,CASSGYGGPAFF